The 3 T cell receptor beta chains listed next were all sequenced from one sample in a study of T cell responses to AZD1222 COVID-19 vaccine. TCRdb's copy holds only in-frame clones and misses some; the assay was immunoSEQ multiplex PCR. The top ten hold under 2% of the sample, which has 120,000 to 150,000 clones, about 92% seen once. This material consisted of peripheral blood, taken 28 days after the second AZD1222 dose. These receptors came from an adult who received the AZD1222 COVID-19 vaccine.

This rearrangement joins TRBV19 to TRBJ2-4; 9 bases fit TRBD1. CDR3 length: 19 amino acids. The ends lost 5 bases at V and 2 bases at J; junction bases unmatched: 16. The germline V gene has CDR1 LNHDA and CDR2 SQIVND (reference sequence). The CDR3 coding sequence is TGTGCCAGTAGTGCGTGGGACAGGGTGGCTGCAGGGTCCAAAAACATTCAGTACTTC. Translation gives CASSAWDRVAAGSKNIQYF.

V is TRBV6-6 and J is TRBJ1-4; 7 bases map to TRBD1. CDR1 and CDR2 from the germline V gene are MNHNY and SVGAGI (reference sequence). J gave up 4 bases and V 7 bases, and 12 bases lay outside the gene matches. The CDR3 runs 16 residues. In DNA, the CDR3 is TGTGCCAGCACCCCTGAAACAGGGGATAGTAATGAAAAACTGTTTTTT. Protein product: CASTPETGDSNEKLFF.

The rearrangement joins TRBV5-1 to TRBJ2-1, with TRBD1 matching 7 bases. Trimming took 0 bases from V and 6 from J; bases not matched to a gene: 6. CDR1 is SGHRS and CDR2 is YFSETQ in the germline V gene. The CDR3 spans 15 residues. The CDR3 sequence is CASSLGQGHFNEQFF. CDR3 bases: TGCGCCAGCAGCTTGGGACAGGGCCATTTCAATGAGCAGTTCTTC.